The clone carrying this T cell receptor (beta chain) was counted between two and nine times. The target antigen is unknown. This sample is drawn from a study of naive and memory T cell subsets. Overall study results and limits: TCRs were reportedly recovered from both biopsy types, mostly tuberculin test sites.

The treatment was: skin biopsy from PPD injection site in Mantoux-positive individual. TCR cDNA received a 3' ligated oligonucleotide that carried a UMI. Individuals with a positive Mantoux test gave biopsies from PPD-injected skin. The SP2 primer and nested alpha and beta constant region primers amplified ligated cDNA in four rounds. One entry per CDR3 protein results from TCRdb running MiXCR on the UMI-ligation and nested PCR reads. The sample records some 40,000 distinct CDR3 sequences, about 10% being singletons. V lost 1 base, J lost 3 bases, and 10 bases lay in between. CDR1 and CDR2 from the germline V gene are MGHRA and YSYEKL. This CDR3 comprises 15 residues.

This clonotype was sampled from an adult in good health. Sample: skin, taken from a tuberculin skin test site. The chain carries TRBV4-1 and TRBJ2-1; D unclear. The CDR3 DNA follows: TGCGCCAGCAGCCAAGTAAGAGGCGACTACAATGAGCAGTTCTTC. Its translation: CASSQVRGDYNEQFF.